The 14 T cell receptor beta chains below all came from one sample that was sequenced in a study of blood T cell repertoires in COVID-19. Some clones are missing from TCRdb's copy, which holds only in-frame ones; the method was immunoSEQ multiplex PCR. The table includes some 240,000 clones, 80% to 85% detected once. Sequenced input: peripheral blood. Receptors originate from a woman aged 60-75 years with active or convalescent COVID-19.

Regarding this clone: The same CDR3 arises from other DNA sequences in this sample as well. V is TRBV18 and J is TRBJ2-5; 7 bases line up with TRBD1. Germline assignment: CDR1 KGHSH and CDR2 LQKENI. With 3 bases clipped from V and 2 bases from J, the junction kept 0 bases outside the gene matches. This CDR3 region has 13 residues. CDR3 amino acids: CASSPGQQETQYF. For the CDR3, the DNA is TGTGCCAGCTCACCGGGACAGCAAGAGACCCAGTACTTC.

CDR3 sequence (DNA): TGTGCCAGCAGTTACTCTCCGGCTAGCGGGGGGATATACAATGAGCAGTTCTTC. It codes for CASSYSPASGGIYNEQFF. V usage is TRBV6-2 or TRBV6-3 and J usage is TRBJ2-1; 11 bases line up with TRBD2. V lost 0 bases and J lost 4; bases outside the gene matches: 8. The length of the CDR3 is 18 residues. Germline V lookup: CDR1 MNHEY, CDR2 SVGEGT.

Comment on this clone: The sample holds other DNA sequences that translate to the same CDR3. The rearrangement links TRBV19 to TRBJ1-4; 8 positions match TRBD1. CDR3 length: 15 residues. With V trimmed by 6 bases and J by 0 bases, 3 bases remained unmatched. Germline CDR1 LNHDA, CDR2 SQIVND (reference sequence). The DNA for the CDR3 is TGTGCCAGTAGGACACAGGGGGCAACTAATGAAAAACTGTTTTTT. Protein product: CASRTQGATNEKLFF.

The chain has TRBV6-5 and TRBJ1-2; no definite D call. This CDR3 has 14 amino acids. V lost 5 bases and J 4 bases, leaving 14 bases between the germline ends. The V gene's germline CDR1 is MNHEY and CDR2 SVGAGI. The chain's CDR3 is CASSTPSGPYGYTF. The CDR3 nucleotides read TGTGCCAGCAGTACCCCCTCAGGTCCCTATGGCTACACCTTC.

The J gene is TRBJ1-4, the V gene TRBV29-1; no clear D gene. Per the germline V gene, CDR1 is SQVTM and CDR2 is ANQGSEA. The CDR3 length is 13 residues. The germline V and J ends were trimmed by 8 bases and 7 bases, with 17 bases remaining between them. The CDR3 DNA follows: TGCAGCCCTACGGGGATTGATCGTGAAAAACTGTTTTTT. This encodes CSPTGIDREKLFF. Full variable domain (rest looked up from reference TRBV29-1 and TRBJ1-4): SAVISQKPSRDICQRGTSLTIQCQVDSQVTMMFWYRQQPGQSLTLIATANQGSEATYESGFVIDKFPISRPNLTFSTLTVSNMSPEDSSIYLCSPTGIDREKLFFGSGTQLSVL.

This chain uses TRBV29-1 with TRBJ1-2, with D possibly TRBD1 on 6 matching bases. Germline CDR1 is SQVTM and CDR2 is ANQGSEA. The CDR3 contains 13 residues. V lost 3 bases and J 1 base, leaving 9 bases between the germline ends. The CDR3 coding sequence is TGCAGCGTTGAGGGGACACGTAACTATGGCTACACCTTC. It codes for CSVEGTRNYGYTF.

The J gene is TRBJ1-3, the V gene TRBV23-1, with D possibly being TRBD1 (5 bases). TRBV23-1 is reported as an ORF; its role is uncertain. The CDR3 extends over 15 amino acids. Trimming took 1 base from V and 4 from J, leaving 11 bases between them. CDR3 bases: TGCGCCAGCAGTCAATACGGGGGGATCGGAAACACCATATATTTT. It codes for CASSQYGGIGNTIYF.

The CDR3 spells CASSGGRVYNEQFF. CDR3 sequence (DNA): TGTGCCAGCAGTGGAGGGCGCGTCTACAATGAGCAGTTCTTC. This sequence joins TRBV11-2 and TRBJ2-1; tentatively, D is TRBD2 (6 bases). V shed 6 bases and J shed 3 bases, with 12 bases lying between them. The CDR3 sequence is 14 residues long. Germline V gene data show CDR1 as SGHAT and CDR2 as FQNNGV.

This clone was observed a few times. V usage is TRBV25-1 and J usage is TRBJ1-2; tentative D call: TRBD1 (5 bases). This CDR3 spans 13 amino acids. V dropped 4 bases and J dropped 4 bases, with 10 bases sitting between them. Germline values: CDR1 MGHDK, CDR2 SYGVNS. The CDR3 reads CASSGGRIYGYTF. CDR3 bases: TGTGCCAGCAGTGGGGGCCGGATCTATGGCTACACCTTC.

The chain is built from TRBV5-1 and TRBJ2-5, with 12 positions matching TRBD2. V dropped 4 bases and J dropped 2; count of bases not matched to a gene: 6. In germline, CDR1 is SGHRS, CDR2 YFSETQ. The CDR3 has 16 amino acids. The CDR3 sequence: CASSAASGGGQETQYF. CDR3 nucleotides: TGCGCCAGCAGCGCGGCTAGCGGGGGGGGGCAAGAGACCCAGTACTTC.

The rearrangement links TRBV7-9 to TRBJ2-1; 7 bases match TRBD2. V shed 5 bases and J 5 bases; nucleotides not matched to a gene: 12. This CDR3 is 16 amino acids long. Germline CDR1 reads SEHNR; CDR2 reads FQNEAQ (reference sequence). CDR3 in DNA: TGTGCCAGCAGCCCATGGCCGGGACTATCCAACAATGAGCAGTTCTTC. Translated, it gives CASSPWPGLSNNEQFF.

The gene calls are TRBV4-1 and TRBJ2-7; a possible D gene is TRBD1 (6 bases). The germline V and J ends were trimmed by 2 bases and 0 bases, with 8 bases remaining between them. The CDR3 totals 14 residues. The germline V gene has CDR1 MGHRA and CDR2 YSYEKL. CDR3 amino acids: CASSQSDSSYEQYF. DNA for the CDR3: TGCGCCAGCAGCCAATCGGACAGCTCCTACGAGCAGTACTTC.

The V and J genes are TRBV7-9 and TRBJ2-7; a possible D gene is TRBD2 (6 bases). The CDR3 loop spans 14 amino acids. The germline V gene encodes CDR1 SEHNR and CDR2 FQNEAQ (reference sequence). Trimming took off 5 bases at V and 1 base at J, with 12 bases between the two ends. The CDR3 DNA sequence: TGTGCCAGCAGCCAGGACTACGGTTCCTACGAGCAGTACTTC. This encodes CASSQDYGSYEQYF.

This sequence joins TRBV29-1 and TRBJ1-5; D possibly corresponds to TRBD1 (6 bases). The length of the CDR3 is 14 residues. Per germline, CDR1 SQVTM and CDR2 ANQGSEA. The V and J ends lost 5 bases and 7 bases respectively, with 18 bases between them. The CDR3 reads CSVIGMTGGQPQHF. The CDR3 bases are TGCAGCGTTATTGGAATGACAGGCGGGCAGCCCCAGCATTTT.